This TCR beta chain stems from a study of preoperative IRX-2 immunotherapy in early breast cancer. This CDR3 has 13 residues. Trimming left V 5 bases short and J 0 bases short, with 7 bases between. CDR1 and CDR2 from the germline V gene are MNHGY and SAAAGT. This clone appeared a few times. Sequenced by immunoSEQ multiplex PCR; TCRdb stores in-frame clones only, minus some. The repertoire has 3,000 to 3,500 clones, around 71% of them found once; the top ten carry less than 9%. Treatment in this sample: preoperative locoregional IRX-2 cytokine immunotherapy. Samples came from a phase Ib trial of preoperative locoregional IRX-2 cytokine immunotherapy.

Sequences were derived from tumor tissue, sampled after IRX-2 immunotherapy. The sequence was obtained from a human donor with breast cancer. The chain has TRBV6-8 and TRBJ1-1; D uncertain. This CDR3 reads CASSVGVNTEAFF. As DNA, the CDR3 is TGTGCCAGCAGTGTAGGAGTGAACACTGAAGCTTTCTTT.